Described below is a single TCR beta chain sequence and its context. Clones were read by immunoSEQ multiplex PCR, and TCRdb kept only the in-frame ones, dropping some. The sample records a few hundred thousand clones, 87% being singletons. Germline lookup yields CDR1 GTSNPN and CDR2 SVGIG (reference sequence). The CDR3 has 15 amino acids. V was cut by 0 bases and J by 4 bases, with 15 bases left in between. The sample belongs to a study of blood T cell repertoires in COVID-19. Study context: Researchers got acute and convalescent COVID-19 samples from the United States, Italy and Spain. Nucleic acid was either cDNA or gDNA, and it came from T cells, B-cell-depleted T cells, or PBMCs.

The specimen was PBMCs or T cells enriched from blood (not recorded which). This chain joins TRBV30 and TRBJ1-1, with D unclear. The origin of this receptor is a woman in her thirties who had recovered from COVID-19. CDR3 sequence reads: CAWSVGIWAGTEAFF. CDR3 nucleotides: TGTGCCTGGAGTGTTGGGATTTGGGCGGGCACTGAAGCTTTCTTT.